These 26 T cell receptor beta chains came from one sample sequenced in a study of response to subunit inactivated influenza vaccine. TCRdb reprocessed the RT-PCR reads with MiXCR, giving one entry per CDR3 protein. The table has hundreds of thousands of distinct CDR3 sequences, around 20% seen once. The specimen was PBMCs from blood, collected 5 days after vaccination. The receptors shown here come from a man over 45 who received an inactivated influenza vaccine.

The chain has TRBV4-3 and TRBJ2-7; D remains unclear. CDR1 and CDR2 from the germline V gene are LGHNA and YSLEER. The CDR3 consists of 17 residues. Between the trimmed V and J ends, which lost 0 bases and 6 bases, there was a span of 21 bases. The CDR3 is CASSQDEPWAGPSEQYF. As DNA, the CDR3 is TGCGCCAGCAGCCAAGATGAACCCTGGGCAGGACCCTCCGAGCAGTACTTC.

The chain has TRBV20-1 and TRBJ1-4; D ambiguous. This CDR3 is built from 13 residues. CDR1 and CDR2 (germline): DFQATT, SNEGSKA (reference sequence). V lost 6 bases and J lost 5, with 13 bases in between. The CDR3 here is CSARPIRNEKLFF. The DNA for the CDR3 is TGCAGTGCGAGACCCATTAGGAATGAAAAACTGTTTTTT.

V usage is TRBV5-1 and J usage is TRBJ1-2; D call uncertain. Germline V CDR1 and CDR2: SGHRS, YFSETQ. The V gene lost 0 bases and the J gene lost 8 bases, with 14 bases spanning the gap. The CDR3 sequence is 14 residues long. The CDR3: CASSLAPGTWGYTF. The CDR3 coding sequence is TGCGCCAGCAGCTTGGCCCCCGGTACGTGGGGCTACACCTTC.

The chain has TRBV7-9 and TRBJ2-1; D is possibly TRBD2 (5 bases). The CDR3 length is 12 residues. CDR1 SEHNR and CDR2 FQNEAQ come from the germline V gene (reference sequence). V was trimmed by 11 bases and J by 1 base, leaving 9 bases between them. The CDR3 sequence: CAYGGSYNEQFF. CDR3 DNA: TGTGCCTACGGAGGATCCTACAATGAGCAGTTCTTC.

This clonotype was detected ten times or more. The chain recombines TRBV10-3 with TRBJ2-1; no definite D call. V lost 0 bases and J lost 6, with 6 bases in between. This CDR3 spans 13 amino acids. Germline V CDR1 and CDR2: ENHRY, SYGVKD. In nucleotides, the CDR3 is TGTGCCATCAGTGAGTCTACAGTCAATGAGCAGTTCTTC. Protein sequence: CAISESTVNEQFF.

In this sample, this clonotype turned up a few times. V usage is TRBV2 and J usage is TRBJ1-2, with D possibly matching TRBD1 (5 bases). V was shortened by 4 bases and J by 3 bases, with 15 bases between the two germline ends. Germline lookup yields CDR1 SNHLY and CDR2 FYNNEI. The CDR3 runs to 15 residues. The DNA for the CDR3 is TGTGCCAGCAGTGCCCCCGTGGCCAGGGACTATGGCTACACCTTC. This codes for CASSAPVARDYGYTF. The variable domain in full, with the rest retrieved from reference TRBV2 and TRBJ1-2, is EPEVTQTPSHQVTQMGQEVILRCVPISNHLYFYWYRQILGQKVEFLVSFYNNEISEKSEIFDDQFSVERPDGSNFTLKIRSTKLEDSAMYFCASSAPVARDYGYTFGSGTRLTVV.

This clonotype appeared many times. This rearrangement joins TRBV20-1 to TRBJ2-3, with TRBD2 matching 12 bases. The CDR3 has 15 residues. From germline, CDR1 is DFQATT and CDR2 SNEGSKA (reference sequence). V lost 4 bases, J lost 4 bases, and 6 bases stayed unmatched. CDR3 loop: CSATASGRAADTQYF. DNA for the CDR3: TGCAGTGCTACAGCTAGCGGGAGGGCGGCAGATACGCAGTATTTT.

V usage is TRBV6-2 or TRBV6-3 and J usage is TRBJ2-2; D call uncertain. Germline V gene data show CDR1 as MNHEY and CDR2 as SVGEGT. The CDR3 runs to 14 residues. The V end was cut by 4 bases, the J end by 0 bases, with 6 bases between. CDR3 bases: TGTGCCAGCAGTTCGGTCCCGAACACCGGGGAGCTGTTTTTT. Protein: CASSSVPNTGELFF.

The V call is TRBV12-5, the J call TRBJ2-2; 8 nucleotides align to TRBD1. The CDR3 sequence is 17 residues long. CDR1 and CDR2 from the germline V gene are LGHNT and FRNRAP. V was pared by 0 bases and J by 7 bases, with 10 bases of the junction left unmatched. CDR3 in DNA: TGTGCTAGTGGTTTGGTACTTACAGGGGGAAAAGGCGGGGAGCTGTTTTTT. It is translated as CASGLVLTGGKGGELFF.

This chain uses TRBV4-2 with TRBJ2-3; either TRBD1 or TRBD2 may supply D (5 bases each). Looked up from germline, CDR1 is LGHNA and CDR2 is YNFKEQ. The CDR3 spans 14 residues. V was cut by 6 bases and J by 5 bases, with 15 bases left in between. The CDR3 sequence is CASSPEGPQDTQYF. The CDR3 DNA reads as TGTGCCAGCAGTCCCGAGGGACCGCAAGATACGCAGTATTTT.

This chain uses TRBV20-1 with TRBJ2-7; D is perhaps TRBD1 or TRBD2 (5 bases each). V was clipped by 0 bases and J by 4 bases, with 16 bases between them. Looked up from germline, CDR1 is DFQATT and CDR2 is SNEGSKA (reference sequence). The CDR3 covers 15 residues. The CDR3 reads CSARDWGRQIYEQYF. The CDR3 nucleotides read TGCAGTGCTAGAGATTGGGGACGGCAGATATACGAGCAGTACTTC.

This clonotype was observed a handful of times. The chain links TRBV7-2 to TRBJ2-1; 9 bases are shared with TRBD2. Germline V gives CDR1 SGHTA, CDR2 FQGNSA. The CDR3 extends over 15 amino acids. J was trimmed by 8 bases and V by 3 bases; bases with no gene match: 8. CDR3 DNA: TGTGCCAGCAGCTTTCAAGGCGGGGGGGCTGATGAGCAGTTCTTC. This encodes CASSFQGGGADEQFF.

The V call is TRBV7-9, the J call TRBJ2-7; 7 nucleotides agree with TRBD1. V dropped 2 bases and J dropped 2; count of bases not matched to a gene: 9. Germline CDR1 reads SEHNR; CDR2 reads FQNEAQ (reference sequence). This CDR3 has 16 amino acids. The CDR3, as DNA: TGTGCCAGCAGCTTAAGCTCAAAGACAGGGACCTACGAGCAGTACTTC. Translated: CASSLSSKTGTYEQYF.

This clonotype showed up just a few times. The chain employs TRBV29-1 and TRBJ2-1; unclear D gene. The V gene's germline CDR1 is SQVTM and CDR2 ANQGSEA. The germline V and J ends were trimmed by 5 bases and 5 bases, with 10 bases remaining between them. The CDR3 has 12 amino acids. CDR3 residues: CSVLGGHNEQFF. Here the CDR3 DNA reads TGCAGCGTTCTCGGCGGCCACAATGAGCAGTTCTTC.

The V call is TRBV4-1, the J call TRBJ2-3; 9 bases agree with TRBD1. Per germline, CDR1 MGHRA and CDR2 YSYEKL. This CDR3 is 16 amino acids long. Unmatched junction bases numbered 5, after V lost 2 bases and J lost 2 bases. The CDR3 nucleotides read TGCGCCAGCAGCCAACTACAGGGGGCACCCACAGATACGCAGTATTTT. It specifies CASSQLQGAPTDTQYF.

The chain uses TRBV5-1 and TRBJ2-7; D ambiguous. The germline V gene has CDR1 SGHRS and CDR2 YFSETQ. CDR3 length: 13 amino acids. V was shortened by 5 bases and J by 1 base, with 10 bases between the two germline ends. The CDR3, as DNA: TGCGCCAGCAGACTGGGCAGGTCCTACGAGCAGTACTTC. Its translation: CASRLGRSYEQYF.

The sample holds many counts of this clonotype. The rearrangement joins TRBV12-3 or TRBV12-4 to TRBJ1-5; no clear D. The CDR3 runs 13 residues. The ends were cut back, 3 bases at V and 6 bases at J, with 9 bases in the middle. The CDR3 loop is CASSFNSAQPQHF. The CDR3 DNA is TGTGCCAGCAGTTTTAACAGTGCTCAGCCCCAGCATTTT.

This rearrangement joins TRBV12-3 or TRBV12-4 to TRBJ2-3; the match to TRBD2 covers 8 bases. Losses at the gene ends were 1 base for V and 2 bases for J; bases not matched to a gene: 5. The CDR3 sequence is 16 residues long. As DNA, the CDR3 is TGTGCCAGCAGTTTAGGAAGCGGGAGCCCCACAGATACGCAGTATTTT. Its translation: CASSLGSGSPTDTQYF.

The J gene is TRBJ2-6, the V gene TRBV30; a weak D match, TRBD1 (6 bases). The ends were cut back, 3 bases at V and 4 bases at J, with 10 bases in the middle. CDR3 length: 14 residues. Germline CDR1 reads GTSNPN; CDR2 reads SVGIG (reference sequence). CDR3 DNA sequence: TGTGCCTGGAGCACAGGGACAGGGGCCAACGTCCTGACTTTC. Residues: CAWSTGTGANVLTF. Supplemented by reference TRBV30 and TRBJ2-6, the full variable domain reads SQTIHQWPATLVQPVGSPLSLECTVEGTSNPNLYWYRQAAGRGLQLLFYSVGIGQISSEVPQNLSASRPQDRQFILSSKKLLLSDSGFYLCAWSTGTGANVLTFGAGSRLTVL.

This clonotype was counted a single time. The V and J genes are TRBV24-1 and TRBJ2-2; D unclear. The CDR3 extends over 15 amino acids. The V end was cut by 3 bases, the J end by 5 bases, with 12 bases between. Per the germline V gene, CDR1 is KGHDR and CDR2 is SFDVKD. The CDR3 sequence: CATSDIGTVTGELFF. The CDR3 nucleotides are TGTGCCACCAGTGATATTGGAACGGTTACCGGGGAGCTGTTTTTT.

The DNA for the CDR3 is TGTGCCAGCAGTGGCGGCATGGGGCACCTGGGAGAGACCCAGTACTTC. This encodes CASSGGMGHLGETQYF. The chain combines TRBV25-1 with TRBJ2-5; a weak D match, TRBD1 (5 bases). Germline assignment: CDR1 MGHDK and CDR2 SYGVNS. Trimming removed 4 bases from V and 4 bases from J, with 19 bases in between. This CDR3 spans 16 amino acids.

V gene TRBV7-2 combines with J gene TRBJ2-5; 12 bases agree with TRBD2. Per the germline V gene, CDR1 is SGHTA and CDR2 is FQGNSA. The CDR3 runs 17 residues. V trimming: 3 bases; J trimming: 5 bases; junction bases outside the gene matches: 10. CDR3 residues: CASSFQYRLAGDETQYF. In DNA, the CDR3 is TGTGCCAGCAGCTTCCAATATAGACTAGCGGGGGATGAGACCCAGTACTTC.

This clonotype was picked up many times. The CDR3 is CAIGKSGTDTQYF. CDR3 coding DNA: TGTGCCATTGGGAAGTCGGGCACAGATACGCAGTATTTT. This chain joins TRBV10-3 and TRBJ2-3; D call uncertain. V lost 9 bases, J lost 1 base, and 11 bases lay in between. The length of the CDR3 is 13 residues. Per germline, CDR1 ENHRY and CDR2 SYGVKD.

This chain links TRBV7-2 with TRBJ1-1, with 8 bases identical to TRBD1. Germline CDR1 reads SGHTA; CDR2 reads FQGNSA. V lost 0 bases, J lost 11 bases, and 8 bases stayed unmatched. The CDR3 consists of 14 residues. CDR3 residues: CASSLAIQDRAAFF. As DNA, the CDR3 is TGTGCCAGCAGCTTAGCGATCCAGGACAGGGCTGCTTTCTTT.

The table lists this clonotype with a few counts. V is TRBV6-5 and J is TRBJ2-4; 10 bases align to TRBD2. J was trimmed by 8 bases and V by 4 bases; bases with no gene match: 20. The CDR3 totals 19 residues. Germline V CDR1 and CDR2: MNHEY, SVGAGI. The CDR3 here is CASSSLTTASGGDMDIQYF. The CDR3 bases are TGTGCCAGCAGTTCCCTAACGACGGCTAGCGGGGGAGACATGGACATTCAGTACTTC.

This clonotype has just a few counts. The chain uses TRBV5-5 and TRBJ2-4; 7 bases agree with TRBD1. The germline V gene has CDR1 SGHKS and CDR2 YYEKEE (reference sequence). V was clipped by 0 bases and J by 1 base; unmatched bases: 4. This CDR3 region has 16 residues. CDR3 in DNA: TGTGCCAGCAGCTTGGTAGGGGGCTTGGCCAAAAACATTCAGTACTTC. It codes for CASSLVGGLAKNIQYF. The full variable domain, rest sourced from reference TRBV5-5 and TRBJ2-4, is DAGVTQSPTHLIKTRGQQVTLRCSPISGHKSVSWYQQVLGQGPQFIFQYYEKEERGRGNFPDRFSARQFPNYSSELNVNALLLGDSALYLCASSLVGGLAKNIQYFGAGTRLSVL.